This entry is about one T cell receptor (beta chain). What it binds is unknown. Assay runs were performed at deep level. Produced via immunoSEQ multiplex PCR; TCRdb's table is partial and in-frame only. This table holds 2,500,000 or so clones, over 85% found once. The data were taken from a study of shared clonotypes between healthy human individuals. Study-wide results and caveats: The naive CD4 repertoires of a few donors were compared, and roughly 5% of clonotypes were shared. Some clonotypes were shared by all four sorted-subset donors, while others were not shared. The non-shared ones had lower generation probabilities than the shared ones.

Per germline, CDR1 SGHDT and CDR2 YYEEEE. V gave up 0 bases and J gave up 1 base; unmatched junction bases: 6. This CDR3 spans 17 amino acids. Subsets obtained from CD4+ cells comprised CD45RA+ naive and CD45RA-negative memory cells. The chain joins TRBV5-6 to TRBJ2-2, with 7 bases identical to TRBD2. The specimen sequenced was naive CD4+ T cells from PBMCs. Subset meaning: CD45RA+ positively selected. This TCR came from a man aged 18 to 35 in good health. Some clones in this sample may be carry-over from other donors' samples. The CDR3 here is CASSLAIKRENTGELFF. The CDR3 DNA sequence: TGTGCCAGCAGCTTGGCTATTAAGCGGGAGAACACCGGGGAGCTGTTTTTT.